This is a list of T cell receptor beta chains from one sample in a study of OX40 agonist ivuxolimab in advanced cancers. The table came from immunoSEQ multiplex PCR; TCRdb's copy has only in-frame clones and leaves some out. Of 75,000 to 100,000 clones in the sample, more than 80% were seen once. Sequenced here: CD4+ or CD8+ T cells sorted from blood, sampled in a trial of the OX40 agonist ivuxolimab. These receptors all stem from an adult with an advanced solid tumor such as melanoma, head and neck, liver or kidney cancer. Each CDR3 is given with its conserved first and last residue. Each record gives: J gene, D gene, V gene, CDR3 length, clone size, CDR3 DNA, CDR3 protein. D genes are given only for firm matches. Clone size, where shown, is once, few, many, or a class for clones that have expanded.

TRBJ2-3	-	TRBV28	15	-	TGTGCCAGCAGCCTTGGGGAGAGCCGCACAGATACGCAGTATTTT	CASSLGESRTDTQYF
TRBJ1-2	-	TRBV6-5	13	once	TGTGCCAGCCTCGGGGATCCGGGCTATGGCTACACCTTC	CASLGDPGYGYTF
TRBJ1-4	-	TRBV5-5	16	-	TGTGCCAGCAGCTTCGGGTTAGCCCCGGGCGTGGAAAAACTGTTTTTT	CASSFGLAPGVEKLFF
TRBJ2-7	-	TRBV7-7	14	-	TGTGCCAGCAGCCGGGATCCATCTGCCAACGAGCAGTACTTC	CASSRDPSANEQYF
TRBJ2-2	-	TRBV19	16	few	TGTGCCAGTACCCTGGGAAGGGGGGCGAACACCGGGGAGCTGTTTTTT	CASTLGRGANTGELFF
TRBJ2-7	-	TRBV7-3	13	-	TGTGCCAGCAGCCGAGGGGAGGAGGACGAGCAGTACTTC	CASSRGEEDEQYF
TRBJ2-5	-	TRBV4-2	15	-	TGTGCCAGCAGCCAAGGACAGGATTCGGGGGAGACCCAGTACTTC	CASSQGQDSGETQYF
TRBJ1-1	-	TRBV28	16	-	TGTGCCAGCAGTACGTTCAGGGGAGGTGGACTGACTGAAGCTTTCTTT	CASSTFRGGGLTEAFF
TRBJ2-5	-	TRBV2	17	-	TGTGCCAGCAGTGACAGGGACCCTAGGAGGTCCCAAGAGACCCAGTACTTC	CASSDRDPRRSQETQYF
TRBJ2-6	-	TRBV7-3	13	-	TGTGCCAGCAGCTTTTTTGGGGCCAACGTCCTGACTTTC	CASSFFGANVLTF
TRBJ1-6	-	TRBV11-1	16	-	TGTGCCAGCAGCTTCGGGGGGAGCTCCTATAATTCACCCCTCCACTTT	CASSFGGSSYNSPLHF
TRBJ1-1	-	TRBV18	16	once	TGTGCCAGCTCACCATCCAAGACAAGTTGGAACACTGAAGCTTTCTTT	CASSPSKTSWNTEAFF
TRBJ2-3	-	TRBV11-1	16	-	TGTGCCAGCAGCCTCCGGACGGACCCACTCACAGATACGCAGTATTTT	CASSLRTDPLTDTQYF
TRBJ2-2	-	TRBV6-1	14	-	TGTGCCAGCAGTGAATTCCGCTCCACCGGGGAGCTGTTTTTT	CASSEFRSTGELFF
TRBJ2-4	-	TRBV6-6	14	-	TGTGCCAGCAGTTACTCACAAACACAAAACATTCAGTACTTC	CASSYSQTQNIQYF
TRBJ2-3	TRBD1	TRBV27	14	-	TGTGCCAGCAGTTTTTCCGACAGGGCAGATACGCAGTATTTT	CASSFSDRADTQYF
TRBJ1-6	-	TRBV9	13	-	TGTGCCAGCAGCGACGTAGGAAATTCACCCCTCCACTTT	CASSDVGNSPLHF
TRBJ1-3	-	TRBV18	17	-	TGTGCCAGCTCACGGCCGCCGGGACAAATTTCTGGAAACACCATATATTTT	CASSRPPGQISGNTIYF
TRBJ1-5	-	TRBV19	16	-	TGTGCCAGCCGGGTTGGGGTTGGAATTAGCAATCAGCCCCAGCATTTT	CASRVGVGISNQPQHF
TRBJ1-1	TRBD1	TRBV6-5	15	-	TGTGCCAGCAGTCCCGTGGGGACAGGGGGCACTGAAGCTTTCTTT	CASSPVGTGGTEAFF
TRBJ1-1	-	TRBV7-3	13	-	TGTGCCAGCAGCTTAGAGGGTGGCACTGAAGCTTTCTTT	CASSLEGGTEAFF
TRBJ1-4	-	TRBV10-2	14	-	TGCGCCAGCAGTGAGCCAGCGGAGGACCAGAGGGTGTTTTTT	CASSEPAEDQRVFF
TRBJ2-7	TRBD1	TRBV9	14	-	TGTGCCAGCAGCGTAGTAAAAGGGGGCCACGAGCAGTACTTC	CASSVVKGGHEQYF
TRBJ1-2	TRBD1	TRBV5-4	13	-	TGTGCCAGCGCATACGGGGGACAGGAAGGCTACACCTTC	CASAYGGQEGYTF
TRBJ2-7	-	TRBV5-5	17	once	TGTGCCAGCAGCTTCAGTAACATGGTTACGAGCCCCTACGAGCAGTACTTC	CASSFSNMVTSPYEQYF
TRBJ2-1	TRBD1	TRBV6-1	16	once	TGTGCCAGCAGTGAAGCCGGGACAGGGGGTCTCGATGAGCAGTTCTTC	CASSEAGTGGLDEQFF
TRBJ2-2	-	TRBV5-1	15	once	TGCGCCAGCAAAAAGGGTACGGGGAACACCGGGGAGCTGTTTTTT	CASKKGTGNTGELFF
TRBJ1-6	-	TRBV19	15	few	TGTGCCAGTAGTATCGGGGGACACATGAATTCACCCCTCCACTTT	CASSIGGHMNSPLHF
TRBJ1-2	-	TRBV11-2	14	few	TGTGCCAGCAGCTCCGCGGGGGGGGGCTATGGCTACACCTTC	CASSSAGGGYGYTF
TRBJ1-2	-	TRBV5-4	12	once	TGTGCCAGCAGCCCAGACACCTATGGCTACACCTTC	CASSPDTYGYTF
TRBJ2-2	TRBD1	TRBV9	18	-	TGTGCCAGCAGTATTATTCCGGGGACAGGGGGTCGAACCGGGGAGCTGTTTTTT	CASSIIPGTGGRTGELFF
TRBJ1-6	-	TRBV4-1	16	-	TGCGCCAGCAGCCAAGTTTACATCGGCAGTAGAGGACCCCTCCACTTT	CASSQVYIGSRGPLHF
TRBJ1-2	TRBD1	TRBV19	14	-	TGTGCCAGTAGTCGGACAGGGGGAAACTATGGCTACACCTTC	CASSRTGGNYGYTF
TRBJ2-6	-	TRBV7-2	15	-	TGTGCCAGCAGCATGACGGGCTCTGGGGCCAACGTCCTGACTTTC	CASSMTGSGANVLTF
TRBJ2-4	-	TRBV19	14	-	TGTGCCAGTAGTATGCGGGTTGGCAAAAACATTCAGTACTTC	CASSMRVGKNIQYF
TRBJ1-5	-	TRBV28	15	-	TGTGCCAGCACCCCCCGGGACGGTAGCAATCAGCCCCAGCATTTT	CASTPRDGSNQPQHF
TRBJ1-3	-	TRBV7-2	14	-	TGTGCCAGCAGCAAGGGTCTCTCTGGAAACACCATATATTTT	CASSKGLSGNTIYF
TRBJ2-7	-	TRBV30	14	-	TGTGCCTGGAGTACCCCGGTCCCAGGGGACGAGCAGTACTTC	CAWSTPVPGDEQYF
TRBJ2-1	-	TRBV7-2	13	-	TGTGCCAGCAGCTTCCCAGTTTACAATGAGCAGTTCTTC	CASSFPVYNEQFF
TRBJ1-2	-	TRBV12-5	12	-	TGTGCTAGTGGCCCCCCGAGCGGAGGCTACACCTTC	CASGPPSGGYTF
TRBJ2-1	-	TRBV5-1	13	-	TGCGCCAGCAGCGTGGACAGATTCAATGAGCAGTTCTTC	CASSVDRFNEQFF
TRBJ1-1	TRBD1	TRBV11-3	14	-	TGTGCCAGCAGCTCAACAGGGGAGAACACTGAAGCTTTCTTT	CASSSTGENTEAFF
TRBJ2-1	-	TRBV9	15	-	TGTGCCAGCAGCGTAGGAGTCCCATCCTACAATGAGCAGTTCTTC	CASSVGVPSYNEQFF
TRBJ1-6	-	TRBV6-5	16	-	TGTGCCAGCAGTTACTATCTTAGCTCCTATAATTCACCCCTCCACTTT	CASSYYLSSYNSPLHF
TRBJ2-3	-	TRBV11-2	11	-	TGTGCCAGCAGCACCCGGGATACGCAGTATTTT	CASSTRDTQYF
TRBJ2-1	-	TRBV7-2	16	-	TGTGCCAGCAGCTTAGTTACAGGGAAAGGAATTAATGAGCAGTTCTTC	CASSLVTGKGINEQFF
TRBJ1-2	-	TRBV5-6	14	many	TGTGCCAGCACCCCATCGGGACGGACCTATGGCTACACCTTC	CASTPSGRTYGYTF
TRBJ2-7	-	TRBV5-6	18	-	TGTGCCAGCAGCTTGTCATTGGTTTGGGGCTTCCTCACCTACGAGCAGTACTTC	CASSLSLVWGFLTYEQYF
TRBJ1-1	-	TRBV7-6	14	-	TGTGCCAGCAGCCCGGTCAGACAGAGGGGTGAAGCTTTCTTT	CASSPVRQRGEAFF
TRBJ2-2	-	TRBV2	15	once	TGTGCCAGCAGCCCCGTGGCTGGCAGCACCGGGGAGCTGTTTTTT	CASSPVAGSTGELFF
TRBJ2-3	TRBD1	TRBV7-9	14	-	TGTGCCAGCAGCCGGGACAGGGAAACAGATACGCAGTATTTT	CASSRDRETDTQYF
TRBJ1-2	-	TRBV5-1	15	-	TGCGCCAGCAGCTTGGGGAGGACAGCAAGCTATGGCTACACCTTC	CASSLGRTASYGYTF
TRBJ2-3	TRBD2	TRBV19	16	-	TGTGCCAGTAGTCCTCCCGGGACTAGCGGGGGTGGGACGCAGTATTTT	CASSPPGTSGGGTQYF